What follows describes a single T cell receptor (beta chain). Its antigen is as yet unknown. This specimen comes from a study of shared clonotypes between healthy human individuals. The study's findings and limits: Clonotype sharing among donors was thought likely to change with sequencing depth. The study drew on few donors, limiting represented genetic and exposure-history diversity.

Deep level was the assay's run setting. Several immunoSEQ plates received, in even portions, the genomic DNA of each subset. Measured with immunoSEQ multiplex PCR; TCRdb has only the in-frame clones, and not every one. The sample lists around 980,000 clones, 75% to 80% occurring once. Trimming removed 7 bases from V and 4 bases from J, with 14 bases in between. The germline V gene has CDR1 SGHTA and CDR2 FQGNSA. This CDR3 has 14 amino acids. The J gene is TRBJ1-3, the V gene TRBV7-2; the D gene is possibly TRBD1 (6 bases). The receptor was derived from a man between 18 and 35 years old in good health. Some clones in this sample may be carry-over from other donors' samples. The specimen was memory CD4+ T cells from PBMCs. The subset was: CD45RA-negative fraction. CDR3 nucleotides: TGTGCCAGCAACCCGTCGACAGGCGGAAACACCATATATTTT. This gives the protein CASNPSTGGNTIYF.